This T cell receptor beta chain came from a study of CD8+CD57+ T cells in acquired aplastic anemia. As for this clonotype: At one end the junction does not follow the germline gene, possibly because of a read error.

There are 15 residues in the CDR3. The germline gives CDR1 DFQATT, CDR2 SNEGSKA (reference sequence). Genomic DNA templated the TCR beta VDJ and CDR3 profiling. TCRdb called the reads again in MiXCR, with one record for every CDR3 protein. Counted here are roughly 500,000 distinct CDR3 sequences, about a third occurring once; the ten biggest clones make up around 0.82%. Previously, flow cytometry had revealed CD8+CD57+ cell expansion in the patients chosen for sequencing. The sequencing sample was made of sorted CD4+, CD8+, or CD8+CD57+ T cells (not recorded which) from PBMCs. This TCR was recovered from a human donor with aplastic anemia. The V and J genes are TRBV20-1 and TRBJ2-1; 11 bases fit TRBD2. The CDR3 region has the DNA TGCAGTGCTAGAGAAGTAGCGGGGGGGCATAATGAGCGGTTCTTC. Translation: CSAREVAGGHNERFF.